This T cell receptor beta chain originates from a study of blood T cell repertoires in COVID-19. Original processing methods: Reference gene primer amplification gave estimated nucleated cell counts. The data were produced by immunoSEQ multiplex PCR, yet TCRdb's version contains in-frame clones alone and is incomplete. V and J calls and clone size are those listed in that table; D and trimming were worked out from the DNA. Seen here are 250,000 to 300,000 clones, 75% to 90% observed once, and the top ten hold around 13%. The germline V and J ends were trimmed by 4 bases and 0 bases, with 15 bases remaining between them. The germline gives CDR1 SGHDN, CDR2 FVKESK. CDR3 length: 17 amino acids.

The source material was peripheral blood. The clonotype originates from a woman in her 70s with COVID-19, enrolled during active disease. The rearrangement uses TRBV14 and TRBJ1-4; D is perhaps TRBD1 (6 bases). The CDR3 sequence is CASSPQGFEATNEKLFF. The DNA for the CDR3 is TGTGCCAGCAGCCCCCAGGGGTTTGAAGCAACTAATGAAAAACTGTTTTTT.